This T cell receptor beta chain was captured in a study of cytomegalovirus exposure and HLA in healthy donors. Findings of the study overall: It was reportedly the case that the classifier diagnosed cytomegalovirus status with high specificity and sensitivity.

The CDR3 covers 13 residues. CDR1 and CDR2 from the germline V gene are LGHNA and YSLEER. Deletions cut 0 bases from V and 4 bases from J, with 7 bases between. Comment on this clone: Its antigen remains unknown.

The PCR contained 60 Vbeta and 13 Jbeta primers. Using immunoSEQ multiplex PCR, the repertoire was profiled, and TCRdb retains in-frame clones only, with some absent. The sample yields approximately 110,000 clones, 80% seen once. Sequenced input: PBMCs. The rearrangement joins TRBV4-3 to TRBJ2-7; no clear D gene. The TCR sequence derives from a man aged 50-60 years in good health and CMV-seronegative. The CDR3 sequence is CASSQDAEYEQYF. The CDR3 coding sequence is TGCGCCAGCAGCCAAGATGCAGAATACGAGCAGTACTTC.